These T cell receptor beta chains were read from a single sample in a study of cytotoxic CD8 clonotypes in ibrutinib-treated CLL. TCRdb's copy holds only in-frame clones and misses some; the assay was immunoSEQ multiplex PCR. The sample yields about 300,000 clones, around 77% seen once. The starting material was PBMCs, obtained at disease progression, from a patient treated with ibrutinib. Source of these receptors: a human donor with chronic lymphocytic leukemia. Each CDR3 is given with its conserved first and last residue. Each record gives: V gene, clone size, D gene, J gene, CDR3 DNA, CDR3 protein. A D gene is named only where the DNA matches it firmly. Where a row states a size, it is once, few, many or the class of an expanded clone; other rows omit it.

v_gene: TRBV11-2
abundance: once
d_gene: NA
j_gene: TRBJ1-2
CDR3nt: TGTGCCAGCAGCCCTAGGCGGCCATGGGACGGACCCTATGGCTACACCTTC
CDR3aa: CASSPRRPWDGPYGYTF

v_gene: TRBV4-3
abundance: NA
d_gene: NA
j_gene: TRBJ2-7
CDR3nt: TGCGCCAGCAGCCAAGATCGGGAAGTCTACGAGCAGTACTTC
CDR3aa: CASSQDREVYEQYF

v_gene: TRBV4-1
abundance: NA
d_gene: NA
j_gene: TRBJ2-1
CDR3nt: TGCGCCAGCAGCCAAGCCTTACAGGTCAATGAGCAGTTCTTC
CDR3aa: CASSQALQVNEQFF

v_gene: TRBV29-1
abundance: NA
d_gene: NA
j_gene: TRBJ1-2
CDR3nt: TGCAGCGTTGCGGCAGAATCAAACTATGGCTACACCTTC
CDR3aa: CSVAAESNYGYTF

v_gene: TRBV4-1
abundance: NA
d_gene: NA
j_gene: TRBJ2-7
CDR3nt: TGCGCCAGCAGCCAAGATTTGGGGTCCCATGTAGCCTACGAGCAGTACTTC
CDR3aa: CASSQDLGSHVAYEQYF

v_gene: TRBV7-9
abundance: NA
d_gene: TRBD1
j_gene: TRBJ2-1
CDR3nt: TGTGCCAGCAGCATCGCTCCGGGACAGGGGTCCAATGAGCAGTTCTTC
CDR3aa: CASSIAPGQGSNEQFF

v_gene: TRBV7-3
abundance: NA
d_gene: NA
j_gene: TRBJ2-3
CDR3nt: TGTGCCAGCAGCTTAATGGGTAACACAGATACGCAGTATTTT
CDR3aa: CASSLMGNTDTQYF

v_gene: TRBV27
abundance: NA
d_gene: NA
j_gene: TRBJ2-7
CDR3nt: TGTGCCAGCAGAAGTCATACCTACGAGCAGTACTTC
CDR3aa: CASRSHTYEQYF

v_gene: TRBV6-5
abundance: NA
d_gene: NA
j_gene: TRBJ2-7
CDR3nt: TGTGCCAGCAGTTACTTTAGGGGACCGTACGAGCAGTACTTC
CDR3aa: CASSYFRGPYEQYF

v_gene: TRBV9
abundance: NA
d_gene: NA
j_gene: TRBJ1-2
CDR3nt: TGTGCCAGCAGCGTCCCAGCCTCGGGCTACACCTTC
CDR3aa: CASSVPASGYTF

v_gene: TRBV4-1
abundance: few
d_gene: NA
j_gene: TRBJ2-1
CDR3nt: TGCGCCAGCAGCCAGTCCCCGGCGGGAACCTACAATGAGCAGTTCTTC
CDR3aa: CASSQSPAGTYNEQFF

v_gene: TRBV29-1
abundance: NA
d_gene: NA
j_gene: TRBJ2-2
CDR3nt: TGCAGCGTGACAGGGAGGGGCGGGGAGCTGTTTTTT
CDR3aa: CSVTGRGGELFF

v_gene: TRBV9
abundance: NA
d_gene: NA
j_gene: TRBJ1-6
CDR3nt: TGTGCCAGCAGACCAGGGTTCGGTTCACCCCTCCACTTT
CDR3aa: CASRPGFGSPLHF

v_gene: TRBV7-6
abundance: NA
d_gene: NA
j_gene: TRBJ2-3
CDR3nt: TGTGCCAGCAGCCTAGCCACAGAAGTGGTAGATACGCAGTATTTT
CDR3aa: CASSLATEVVDTQYF

v_gene: TRBV5-1
abundance: few
d_gene: NA
j_gene: TRBJ2-1
CDR3nt: TGCGCCAGCAGCTTGGGACATGAGCAGTTCTTC
CDR3aa: CASSLGHEQFF